These 9 T cell receptor beta chains were all obtained from the same sample, sequenced in a study of vaccination and CD4 T cells after COVID-19. The Oncomine TCR Beta short-read assay was what sequenced the DNA obtained from cultured CD4+ T cells. TCRdb reanalysed the PCR reads using MiXCR and keeps one entry per CDR3 protein. This table holds 1,500 to 2,500 distinct CDR3 sequences, 15% to 17% found once. Treatment given: roughly ten-day PBMC culture with coronavirus spike peptide pools or control peptides (ViraFEST assay). During the years 2011-2018, before the COVID-19 pandemic, the unexposed donor's CD4+ T cells were collected. For these TCRs, the target antigens are not known. The sequenced sample was CD4+ T cells from blood, cultured in vitro. Receptors were obtained from a human donor in good health.

By its share, this clonotype is large (0.1 to 1%). The V call is TRBV19, the J call TRBJ2-5, with 7 bases fitting TRBD1. The CDR3 covers 14 residues. The V gene's germline CDR1 is LNHDA and CDR2 SQIVND (reference sequence). V was clipped by 6 bases and J by 7 bases; unmatched bases: 11. The DNA of the CDR3 is TGTGCCAGTAGCATCACAGGGGTTGGGGGGACCCAGTACTTC. Translation gives CASSITGVGGTQYF.

By proportion, this clonotype is medium-sized. V usage is TRBV2 and J usage is TRBJ1-6; D unresolved. Trimming took 8 bases from V and 7 from J, leaving 6 bases between them. Germline lookup yields CDR1 SNHLY and CDR2 FYNNEI. This CDR3 comprises 11 residues. CDR3 in amino acids: CASSGNSPLHF. The CDR3 nucleotides are TGTGCCAGCTCTGGAAATTCACCCCTCCACTTT.

Turning to this clonotype: A read error may explain this, as a much larger clone is one base away. The rearrangement links TRBV10-3 to TRBJ2-7, with 7 bases that match TRBD1. Germline V CDR1 and CDR2: ENHRY, SYGVKD. The CDR3 is 15 amino acids. In DNA, the CDR3 is TGTACCATCAGTGGTAGTGGGACAGTATCCTACGAGCAGTACTTC. This encodes CTISGSGTVSYEQYF.

This clonotype came up a few times. The chain carries TRBV5-4 and TRBJ2-5; 7 positions match TRBD2. J was trimmed by 5 bases and V by 4 bases; bases with no gene match: 11. The CDR3 consists of 15 residues. The germline V gene encodes CDR1 SGHNT and CDR2 YYREEE (reference sequence). CDR3 DNA: TGTGCCAGCAGCCCCGGGGGGAGTAAATCCGAGACCCAGTACTTC. Amino acid sequence: CASSPGGSKSETQYF. Supplemented by reference TRBV5-4 and TRBJ2-5, the full variable domain reads ETGVTQSPTHLIKTRGQQVTLRCSSQSGHNTVSWYQQALGQGPQFIFQYYREEENGRGNFPPRFSGLQFPNYSSELNVNALELDDSALYLCASSPGGSKSETQYFGPGTRLLVL.

This clonotype was found a few times. V gene TRBV29-1 combines with J gene TRBJ2-3; D possibly corresponds to TRBD2 (5 bases). The germline gives CDR1 SQVTM, CDR2 ANQGSEA. This CDR3 is 13 amino acids long. The V end lost 8 bases, the J end lost 2 bases, and 14 bases lay between the germline ends. CDR3 in amino acids: CSLRREITDTQYF. In DNA form, the CDR3 reads TGCAGCCTTCGAAGGGAGATCACAGATACGCAGTATTTT.

This clonotype was counted a few times. CDR3 nucleotide sequence: TGTGCCAGCAGCTTACAGCGAAGGCAGGGGGGATTCTCTGGAAACACCATATATTTT. It encodes CASSLQRRQGGFSGNTIYF. The rearrangement uses TRBV7-8 and TRBJ1-3; 7 nucleotides agree with TRBD1. This CDR3 is 19 amino acids long. V shed 2 bases, J shed 0 bases, and the junction held 13 bases outside the gene matches. In germline, CDR1 is SGHVS, CDR2 FQNEAQ.

The V and J genes are TRBV25-1 and TRBJ2-7; no clear D. V gave up 7 bases and J gave up 0 bases, with 7 bases separating them. In germline, CDR1 is MGHDK, CDR2 SYGVNS. The CDR3 extends over 12 amino acids. CDR3 sequence reads: CASTAGSYEQYF. CDR3 in DNA: TGTGCCAGCACGGCAGGCTCCTACGAGCAGTACTTC.

V usage is TRBV9 and J usage is TRBJ2-5; D might be TRBD1 (6 bases). In germline, CDR1 is SGDLS, CDR2 YYNGEE. V was cut by 0 bases and J by 4 bases, with 10 bases left in between. The CDR3 runs 14 residues. Written as DNA, the CDR3 is TGTGCCAGCAGCGTAGAAATAGGGGGAGAGACCCAGTACTTC. This sequence encodes CASSVEIGGETQYF.

This clonotype is termed medium-sized. J is TRBJ2-1 and V is TRBV6-2 or TRBV6-3, with 8 bases lining up with TRBD2. The CDR3 length is 14 residues. Germline trimming cut 7 bases from V and 4 bases from J; bases unmatched to any gene: 6. Germline CDR1 reads MNHEY; CDR2 reads SVGEGT. This CDR3 reads CASTAAGEYNEQFF. In DNA, the CDR3 is TGTGCCAGCACGGCAGCGGGGGAATACAATGAGCAGTTCTTC.